The 28 T cell receptor beta chains in this list originate from one sample, sequenced in a study of blood T cell repertoires in COVID-19. The table came from immunoSEQ multiplex PCR; TCRdb's copy has only in-frame clones and leaves some out. Of approximately 160,000 clones listed, approximately 80% are singletons. The material sequenced was PBMCs or T cells enriched from blood (not recorded which). Receptors were obtained from a middle-aged man who had recovered from COVID-19.

The chain couples TRBV5-1 to TRBJ2-2; tentatively, D is TRBD1 (5 bases). The germline V gene has CDR1 SGHRS and CDR2 YFSETQ. The CDR3 runs to 15 residues. Trimming left V 6 bases short and J 0 bases short, with 12 bases between. The CDR3 region is CASNFQGPNTGELFF. In nucleotides, the CDR3 is TGCGCCAGCAACTTCCAGGGCCCGAACACCGGGGAGCTGTTTTTT.

The V and J genes are TRBV30 and TRBJ1-5; 8 nucleotides match TRBD1. The CDR3 has 14 amino acids. The germline V gene encodes CDR1 GTSNPN and CDR2 SVGIG (reference sequence). V was pared by 8 bases and J by 2 bases, with 8 bases of the junction left unmatched. DNA of the CDR3: TGTGCCGTGTGTACGGGACAGGGCAATCAGCCCCAGCATTTT. Protein sequence: CAVCTGQGNQPQHF.

This clone is a singleton in its sample. The V call is TRBV5-1, the J call TRBJ1-3; 8 nucleotides align to TRBD1. V trimming: 4 bases; J trimming: 5 bases; junction bases outside the gene matches: 8. This CDR3 region has 15 residues. Germline V gene lookup returns CDR1 SGHRS and CDR2 YFSETQ. The CDR3: CASSPGQGVRNTIYF. Here the CDR3 DNA reads TGCGCCAGCAGCCCAGGACAGGGAGTCCGAAACACCATATATTTT.

The chain recombines TRBV11-2 with TRBJ2-6; 7 nucleotides line up with TRBD1. The germline CDR1 and CDR2 sequences are SGHAT and FQNNGV. The CDR3 spans 13 residues. The J segment lost 8 bases and the V segment lost 5 bases, leaving 3 bases of the junction unmatched. CDR3 bases: TGTGCCAGCAGCCAGACAGGGACCAACGTCCTGACTTTC. Translating it yields CASSQTGTNVLTF.

The rearrangement uses TRBV18 and TRBJ2-7; 7 positions match TRBD2. This CDR3 region has 14 residues. CDR1 KGHSH and CDR2 LQKENI come from the germline V gene. The junction had 6 bases not matched to a gene; V was cut back by 2 bases and J by 5 bases. For the CDR3, the DNA is TGTGCCAGCTCACCAGGCAGAGCGGGGCACGAGCAGTACGTC. Translation gives CASSPGRAGHEQYV.

The V call is TRBV7-2, the J call TRBJ2-2; D is undetermined. Germline CDR1 reads SGHTA; CDR2 reads FQGNSA. The CDR3 covers 14 residues. V was shortened by 5 bases and J by 4 bases, with 11 bases between the two germline ends. CDR3 nucleotides: TGTGCCAGCAGCGCAAGGTCGGGCACCGGGGAGCTGTTTTTT. Encoded protein: CASSARSGTGELFF.

This sequence joins TRBV5-1 and TRBJ1-6; no clear D. The germline V gene encodes CDR1 SGHRS and CDR2 YFSETQ. Trimming shortened V by 0 bases and J by 0 bases, and 7 bases separated the two germline ends. The CDR3 is 16 residues long. CDR3 region: CASSLDTNSYNSPLHF. CDR3 nucleotides: TGCGCCAGCAGCTTGGACACGAACTCCTATAATTCACCCCTCCACTTT.

The chain recombines TRBV10-1 with TRBJ1-1, with D tentatively TRBD1 (6 bases). Trimming stripped 3 bases from V and 2 bases from J, with 10 bases between. Germline V gene data show CDR1 as WNHNN and CDR2 as SYGVQD (reference sequence). The CDR3 runs 14 residues. In nucleotides, the CDR3 is TGCGCCAGCAGTGATGGGACACTCAACACTGAAGCTTTCTTT. Protein sequence: CASSDGTLNTEAFF.

V usage is TRBV19 and J usage is TRBJ2-7, with 7 bases aligning to TRBD1. With V trimmed by 4 bases and J by 4 bases, 7 bases remained unmatched. CDR3 size: 14 residues. Germline CDR1 and CDR2: LNHDA and SQIVND (reference sequence). The CDR3 bases are TGTGCCAGTAGTACCCTCGACAGGGTTTACGAGCAGTACTTC. Amino acids: CASSTLDRVYEQYF.

V and J are TRBV5-4 and TRBJ1-1; 7 nucleotides line up with TRBD1. The CDR3 is made up of 13 amino acids. The V and J ends lost 5 bases and 7 bases, in that order; junction bases with no gene match: 8. Germline assignment: CDR1 SGHNT and CDR2 YYREEE (reference sequence). The CDR3 region is CASSPGQEIEAFF. The CDR3 bases are TGTGCCAGCAGTCCTGGACAGGAGATTGAAGCTTTCTTT.

In this sample, this clone turned up once. This sequence joins TRBV14 and TRBJ1-2; D ambiguous. The CDR3 runs 13 residues. Germline-derived CDR1 and CDR2 are SGHDN and FVKESK. V shed 1 base and J shed 8 bases, with 11 bases lying between them. The CDR3 nucleotides read TGTGCCAGCAGCCAAGCTGGAGGGTACGGCTACACCTTC. As protein: CASSQAGGYGYTF.

As DNA, the CDR3 is TGTGCCAGCAGTGACAGTCCGAACACTGAAGCTTTCTTT. Translated, it gives CASSDSPNTEAFF. This chain links TRBV12-3 or TRBV12-4 with TRBJ1-1, with TRBD1 as a possible D gene (5 bases). Trimming took 5 bases from V and 1 from J, leaving 8 bases between them. The CDR3 consists of 13 residues.

The chain uses TRBV7-6 and TRBJ2-2; 9 nucleotides agree with TRBD1. Germline V lookup: CDR1 SGHVS, CDR2 FNYEAQ. Trimming removed 7 bases from V and 4 bases from J; junction bases left unmatched: 10. The length of the CDR3 is 16 residues. DNA for the CDR3: TGTGCCAGCATCATGGGACAGGGACCGTCCACCGGGGAGCTGTTTTTT. Protein sequence: CASIMGQGPSTGELFF.

This sequence joins TRBV7-2 and TRBJ2-4; maybe TRBD1 (6 bases). The V and J ends lost 5 bases and 9 bases respectively, with 14 bases between them. The V gene's germline CDR1 is SGHTA and CDR2 FQGNSA. The CDR3 is made up of 13 amino acids. The CDR3 sequence: CASSTTGLGIQYF. The CDR3 DNA reads TGTGCCAGCAGCACTACAGGGTTAGGCATTCAGTACTTC.

The chain combines TRBV6-5 with TRBJ2-6, with a weak D call TRBD1 (6 bases). V was shortened by 6 bases and J by 3 bases, with 12 bases between the two germline ends. Germline CDR1 MNHEY, CDR2 SVGAGI. The CDR3 is 15 amino acids. The CDR3 reads CASRDTGFGANVLTF. In nucleotides, the CDR3 is TGTGCCAGCAGAGACACAGGGTTTGGGGCCAACGTCCTGACTTTC.

The chain couples TRBV27 to TRBJ2-3, with 11 positions matching TRBD2. The germline gives CDR1 MNHEY, CDR2 SMNVEV (reference sequence). J gave up 5 bases and V 5 bases, and 6 bases lay outside the gene matches. The CDR3 contains 15 residues. CDR3 nucleotides: TGTGCCAGCAGTGGCCTAGCGGGGGGAGAAGATACGCAGTATTTT. Residues: CASSGLAGGEDTQYF.

The chain couples TRBV5-6 to TRBJ2-3; D perhaps matches TRBD1 (6 bases). The CDR3 is made up of 15 amino acids. V dropped 4 bases and J dropped 5 bases, with 17 bases sitting between them. Germline-derived CDR1 and CDR2 are SGHDT and YYEEEE. CDR3 nucleotides: TGTGCCAGCAGCATTGGAAAGGGGGATGTAGATACGCAGTATTTT. Amino acid sequence: CASSIGKGDVDTQYF.

This clone was counted once. The rearrangement links TRBV30 to TRBJ2-3; 11 bases are a match to TRBD1. Per germline, CDR1 GTSNPN and CDR2 SVGIG (reference sequence). This CDR3 comprises 15 residues. With 0 bases clipped from V and 9 bases from J, the junction kept 8 bases outside the gene matches. The CDR3, as DNA: TGTGCCTGGAGTGTATTGGACAGGGGGCTATCAACGCAGTATTTT. Translation gives CAWSVLDRGLSTQYF.

There are a few counts of this clone. The chain links TRBV6-5 to TRBJ2-3; 12 nucleotides match TRBD2. Trimming took 3 bases from V and 6 from J; bases not matched to a gene: 4. The germline V gene encodes CDR1 MNHEY and CDR2 SVGAGI. The CDR3 is 15 residues long. CDR3 sequence: CASSYRTSGEDTQYF. CDR3 nucleotides: TGTGCCAGCAGTTATCGGACTAGCGGGGAGGATACGCAGTATTTT.

This clone occurred a few times. The rearrangement uses TRBV19 and TRBJ1-5; D may be TRBD1 (5 bases). This CDR3 is built from 15 residues. Trimming shortened V by 1 base and J by 2 bases, and 9 bases separated the two germline ends. The V gene's germline CDR1 is LNHDA and CDR2 SQIVND (reference sequence). The CDR3 DNA sequence: TGTGCCAGTAGTATAGTCCAGGGCCGCAATCAGCCCCAGCATTTT. Translating it yields CASSIVQGRNQPQHF.

V and J are TRBV11-1 and TRBJ2-7, with 7 bases lining up with TRBD2. The CDR3 contains 15 residues. Germline V lookup: CDR1 SGHAT, CDR2 FQDESV (reference sequence). The J segment lost 1 base and the V segment lost 1 base, leaving 4 bases of the junction unmatched. Here the CDR3 DNA reads TGTGCCAGCAGCTTAGACTGGACTAGTTCCTACGAGCAGTACGTC. Translated, it gives CASSLDWTSSYEQYV.

The V and J genes are TRBV6-5 and TRBJ1-3, with 7 bases fitting TRBD1. J lost 2 bases, V lost 7 bases, and 5 bases had no gene match. In germline, CDR1 is MNHEY, CDR2 SVGAGI. The CDR3 extends over 14 amino acids. The DNA for the CDR3 is TGTGCCAGCACCACTCAGGGGGCTGGAAACACCATATATTTT. This codes for CASTTQGAGNTIYF.

CDR3 sequence: CASSILGTGNEQFF. CDR3 DNA sequence: TGTGCCAGTAGTATCCTTGGGACAGGCAATGAGCAGTTCTTC. The V call is TRBV19, the J call TRBJ2-1; 8 nucleotides agree with TRBD1. V lost 3 bases and J lost 6; bases outside the gene matches: 4. CDR3 length: 14 amino acids. CDR1 and CDR2 from the germline V gene are LNHDA and SQIVND (reference sequence).

The chain recombines TRBV19 with TRBJ1-6; 7 nucleotides line up with TRBD1. The germline CDR1 and CDR2 sequences are LNHDA and SQIVND (reference sequence). This CDR3 contains 13 residues. V was clipped by 6 bases and J by 13 bases; unmatched bases: 9. CDR3 residues: CASRRDREYPLHF. The CDR3 DNA sequence: TGTGCCAGTAGACGAGACAGGGAGTATCCCCTCCACTTT.

The chain is built from TRBV19 and TRBJ2-3, with 11 bases lining up with TRBD1. The CDR3 covers 16 residues. CDR1 is LNHDA, CDR2 SQIVND, per germline (reference sequence). The junction had 5 bases not matched to a gene; V was cut back by 0 bases and J by 6 bases. CDR3 region: CASSIEAGQGVDTQYF. The CDR3 DNA sequence: TGTGCCAGTAGTATAGAGGCGGGACAGGGGGTTGATACGCAGTATTTT.

V and J are TRBV3-1 (or the pseudogene TRBV3-2) and TRBJ1-2; tentatively, D is TRBD1 (5 bases). Deletions cut 0 bases from V and 6 bases from J, with 11 bases between. This CDR3 contains 14 residues. CDR1 and CDR2 from the germline V gene are LGHDT and YNNKEL (reference sequence). DNA for the CDR3: TGTGCCAGCAGCCAAGATAGGGGTTTTGATGGCTACACCTTC. This gives the protein CASSQDRGFDGYTF.

The V call is TRBV2, the J call TRBJ2-1; D remains ambiguous. CDR1 is SNHLY and CDR2 is FYNNEI in the germline V gene. V was trimmed by 2 bases and J by 15 bases, leaving 11 bases between them. The CDR3 spans 11 residues. The CDR3, as DNA: TGTGCCAGCAGTGAAAATCGGGTGCTGTTCTTC. Translating it yields CASSENRVLFF.

This chain joins TRBV2 and TRBJ2-3; 7 bases align to TRBD2. Germline V CDR1 and CDR2: SNHLY, FYNNEI. The ends lost 4 bases at V and 2 bases at J; junction bases unmatched: 12. CDR3 size: 17 residues. Written as DNA, the CDR3 is TGTGCCAGCAGTGTAATAGGTCCTAGCGGTCTCACAGATACGCAGTATTTT. Translating it yields CASSVIGPSGLTDTQYF.